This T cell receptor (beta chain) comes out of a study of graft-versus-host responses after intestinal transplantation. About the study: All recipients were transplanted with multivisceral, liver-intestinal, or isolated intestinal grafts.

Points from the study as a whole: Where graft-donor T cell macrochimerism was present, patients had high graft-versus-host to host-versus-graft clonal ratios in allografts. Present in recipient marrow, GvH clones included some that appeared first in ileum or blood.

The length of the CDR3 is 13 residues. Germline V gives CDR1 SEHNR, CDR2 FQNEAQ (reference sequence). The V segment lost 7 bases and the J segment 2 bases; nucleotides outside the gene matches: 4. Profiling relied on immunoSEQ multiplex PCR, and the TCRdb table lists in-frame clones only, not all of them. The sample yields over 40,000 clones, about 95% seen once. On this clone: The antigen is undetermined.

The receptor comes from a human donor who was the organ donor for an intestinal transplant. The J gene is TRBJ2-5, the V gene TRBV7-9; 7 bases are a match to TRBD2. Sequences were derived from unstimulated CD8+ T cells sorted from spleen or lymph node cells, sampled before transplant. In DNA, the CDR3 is TGTGCCAGCAACCTCGGGAGGCAAGAGACCCAGTACTTC. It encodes CASNLGRQETQYF.